Shown below are 24 T cell receptor beta chains from a single sample sequenced in a study of T-cell memory formation after mild COVID-19. TCRdb ran MiXCR on the 5' RACE reads and lists one entry per CDR3 protein. The repertoire holds 550,000 to 650,000 distinct CDR3 sequences, 17% seen once, with less than 10% in the top ten. Sequences were obtained from PBMCs or a T cell subset sorted from them (not recorded which). These receptors originate from an adult woman who had mild COVID-19 (a few samples of this study predate the infection). Cell type and time point are not known.

This clonotype was picked up many times. V gene TRBV6-1 combines with J gene TRBJ1-5; D ambiguous. Trimming cost V 4 bases and J 0 bases, with 4 bases left between them. The CDR3 contains 13 residues. The germline V gene has CDR1 MNHNS and CDR2 SASEGT. The CDR3 spells CASSGDSNQPQHF. As DNA, the CDR3 is TGTGCCAGCAGTGGGGATAGCAATCAGCCCCAGCATTTT.

V and J are TRBV9 and TRBJ1-1, with 7 positions matching TRBD1. CDR1 is SGDLS and CDR2 is YYNGEE in the germline V gene. The J segment lost 2 bases and the V segment lost 4 bases, leaving 5 bases of the junction unmatched. The CDR3 has 14 amino acids. In nucleotides, the CDR3 is TGTGCCAGCAGCAAGGGACAGACTAACACTGAAGCTTTCTTT. Translation gives CASSKGQTNTEAFF.

This clonotype was observed a few times. The V and J genes are TRBV7-9 and TRBJ2-7; either TRBD1 or TRBD2 may fit D (5 bases each). This CDR3 region has 15 residues. From germline, CDR1 is SEHNR and CDR2 FQNEAQ (reference sequence). V was shortened by 1 base and J by 6 bases, with 16 bases between the two germline ends. The CDR3 sequence: CASSLEGWDGPEQYF. CDR3 coding DNA: TGTGCCAGCAGCTTAGAGGGTTGGGACGGCCCCGAGCAGTACTTC. The full variable domain, in which reference TRBV7-9 and TRBJ2-7 provide the parts outside the CDR3, is DTGVSQNPRHKITKRGQNVTFRCDPISEHNRLYWYRQTLGQGPEFLTYFQNEAQLEKSRLLSDRFSAERPKGSFSTLEIQRTEQGDSAMYLCASSLEGWDGPEQYFGPGTRLTVT.

The J gene is TRBJ2-7, the V gene TRBV20-1, with D uncertain. There are 11 residues in the CDR3. Trimming removed 4 bases at V and 2 bases at J, with 6 bases between. Germline lookup yields CDR1 DFQATT and CDR2 SNEGSKA (reference sequence). The CDR3 coding sequence is TGCAGTGCTAAAGAGACCTACGAGCAGTACTTC. Its translation: CSAKETYEQYF.

The rearrangement joins TRBV11-2 to TRBJ1-3; D uncertain. Germline-derived CDR1 and CDR2 are SGHAT and FQNNGV. Trimming took 1 base from V and 4 from J, leaving 11 bases between them. The CDR3 sequence is 15 residues long. The CDR3 DNA sequence: TGTGCCAGCAGCTTAGTCTCAGGAGTCGGAAACACCATATATTTT. Translating gives CASSLVSGVGNTIYF.

The chain is built from TRBV24-1 and TRBJ2-7; tentatively, D is TRBD2 (6 bases). V lost 3 bases and J lost 3, with 17 bases in between. Germline V gene sequence: CDR1 KGHDR, CDR2 SFDVKD. This CDR3 has 16 residues. The CDR3 here is CATSDPGAGRDYEQYF. The CDR3 coding sequence is TGTGCCACCAGTGATCCCGGGGCGGGAAGAGACTACGAGCAGTACTTC.

J is TRBJ2-4 and V is TRBV27; D is ambiguous. This CDR3 is 16 amino acids long. The ends were cut back, 6 bases at V and 7 bases at J, with 22 bases in the middle. Germline CDR1 MNHEY, CDR2 SMNVEV (reference sequence). This CDR3 reads CASSQPVGFGLNIQYF. For the CDR3, the DNA is TGTGCCAGCAGCCAACCCGTGGGGTTTGGTCTGAACATTCAGTACTTC.

This clonotype was seen more than once but under ten times. This sequence joins TRBV3-1 and TRBJ1-1; D is possibly TRBD1 (5 bases). Germline CDR1 reads LGHDT; CDR2 reads YNNKEL (reference sequence). The V end was cut by 4 bases, the J end by 1 base, with 10 bases between. This CDR3 is 14 amino acids long. The CDR3 DNA reads TGTGCCAGCAGCCCACGGGACCAGAACACTGAAGCTTTCTTT. Translating it yields CASSPRDQNTEAFF.

This clonotype was seen more than once but under ten times. The chain is built from TRBV9 and TRBJ2-1, with D unresolved. V lost 0 bases and J lost 0, with 7 bases in between. Germline CDR1 is SGDLS and CDR2 is YYNGEE. This CDR3 is built from 15 residues. The CDR3 nucleotides read TGTGCCAGCAGCGTAGGACTGAGCTCCTACAATGAGCAGTTCTTC. It specifies CASSVGLSSYNEQFF.

This clonotype appeared a few times. This chain uses TRBV7-2 with TRBJ2-7; D is possibly TRBD2 (6 bases). The V end was cut by 5 bases, the J end by 1 base, with 15 bases between. Germline loops: CDR1 SGHTA, CDR2 FQGNSA. The CDR3 sequence is 15 residues long. CDR3 in DNA: TGTGCCAGCAGCGAGGACGGGACTCGATCCTACGAGCAGTACTTC. It is translated as CASSEDGTRSYEQYF.

This clonotype was recorded a few times. V usage is TRBV3-1 and J usage is TRBJ2-7; 12 bases match TRBD2. CDR1 and CDR2 from the germline V gene are LGHDT and YNNKEL (reference sequence). The V segment lost 5 bases and the J segment 4 bases; nucleotides outside the gene matches: 6. This CDR3 spans 15 amino acids. The CDR3 here is CASSSRLAGGYEQYF. The CDR3 nucleotides are TGTGCCAGCAGCTCCCGGCTAGCGGGGGGGTACGAGCAGTACTTC.

This clonotype has more than one count but fewer than ten. The chain carries TRBV6-5 and TRBJ1-1, with D unclear. Germline loops: CDR1 MNHEY, CDR2 SVGAGI. The V and J ends lost 5 bases and 10 bases respectively, with 14 bases between them. The CDR3 length is 12 residues. The chain's CDR3 is CASSDPFGGAFF. In nucleotides, the CDR3 is TGTGCCAGCAGTGATCCCTTTGGTGGAGCTTTCTTT.

This clonotype showed up just a few times. The rearrangement joins TRBV12-3 or TRBV12-4 to TRBJ1-5; TRBD1 is a possible D gene (6 bases). The CDR3 is 14 residues long. The germline V and J ends were trimmed by 7 bases and 2 bases, with 12 bases remaining between them. The CDR3 loop is CASNRDNRNQPQHF. The CDR3 DNA is TGTGCCAGCAATAGGGACAATCGCAATCAGCCCCAGCATTTT.

J is TRBJ1-1 and V is TRBV24-1; 8 bases fit TRBD1. CDR3 length equals 13 residues. CDR1 KGHDR and CDR2 SFDVKD come from the germline V gene. V was clipped by 9 bases and J by 1 base; unmatched bases: 3. The CDR3 loop is CATRGTGNTEAFF. CDR3 nucleotide sequence: TGTGCCACCCGGGGGACAGGGAACACTGAAGCTTTCTTT.

The V call is TRBV6-5, the J call TRBJ2-1, with D hard to call. CDR1 is MNHEY and CDR2 is SVGAGI in the germline V gene. CDR3 length equals 13 residues. V dropped 6 bases and J dropped 8 bases, with 14 bases sitting between them. CDR3 DNA: TGTGCCAGCAGGGGTTACCGTGCGGATGAGCAGTTCTTC. It yields the protein CASRGYRADEQFF.

This clonotype was picked up a small number of times. The V gene is TRBV6-5, the J gene TRBJ2-5, with D perhaps matching TRBD2 (6 bases). The CDR3 totals 13 residues. Germline CDR1 MNHEY, CDR2 SVGAGI. Trimming took off 5 bases at V and 3 bases at J, with 10 bases between the two ends. Here the CDR3 reads CASSTIAEETQYF. The DNA for the CDR3 is TGTGCCAGCAGTACTATAGCGGAAGAGACCCAGTACTTC.

The chain joins TRBV5-1 to TRBJ2-1; a possible D gene is TRBD2 (7 bases). The germline V gene has CDR1 SGHRS and CDR2 YFSETQ. The CDR3 is made up of 14 amino acids. With 4 bases removed from V and 6 bases from J, the gap between germline ends came to 14 bases. This CDR3 is CASSPRGAPNEQFF. The CDR3 nucleotides read TGCGCCAGCAGCCCACGGGGGGCCCCCAATGAGCAGTTCTTC.

There are a few counts of this clonotype. The V and J genes are TRBV6-8 and TRBJ1-1; possible D gene TRBD1, 5 bases. CDR3 size: 15 residues. The germline V and J ends were trimmed by 9 bases and 0 bases, with 17 bases remaining between them. Looked up from germline, CDR1 is MNHGY and CDR2 is SAAAGT. CDR3: CASSTGPSLNTEAFF. The CDR3 nucleotides read TGTGCCAGTTCCACGGGGCCAAGTCTGAACACTGAAGCTTTCTTT.

In its sample, this clonotype was seen a few times. The chain couples TRBV10-3 to TRBJ2-1, with 9 positions matching TRBD2. Trimming cost V 9 bases and J 7 bases; bases outside gene matches: 10. The CDR3 sequence is 14 residues long. Per germline, CDR1 ENHRY and CDR2 SYGVKD. The CDR3 loop is CAIKAGTSWNEQFF. The CDR3 bases are TGTGCCATTAAAGCCGGGACTAGCTGGAATGAGCAGTTCTTC.

The sample holds a few counts of this clonotype. The chain uses TRBV12-3 or TRBV12-4 and TRBJ2-1; 8 bases align to TRBD1. The CDR3 is 13 amino acids. V lost 5 bases to trimming and J lost 11 bases; unmatched junction nucleotides: 8. CDR3 in amino acids: CASSPRGRVKQFF. The CDR3 DNA reads as TGTGCCAGCAGTCCCAGGGGGCGGGTTAAGCAGTTCTTC.

The chain combines TRBV5-1 with TRBJ2-1, with TRBD2 identical over 13 bases. V lost 4 bases, J lost 4 bases, and 8 bases stayed unmatched. There are 17 residues in the CDR3. The germline V gene encodes CDR1 SGHRS and CDR2 YFSETQ. CDR3 nucleotides: TGCGCCAGCAGCCTGGGACTAGCGGGACCTTCGTACAATGAGCAGTTCTTC. It translates to CASSLGLAGPSYNEQFF.

V gene TRBV27 combines with J gene TRBJ2-2; D is perhaps TRBD2 (7 bases). The CDR3 covers 16 residues. Germline V CDR1 and CDR2: MNHEY, SMNVEV (reference sequence). The ends were cut back, 5 bases at V and 1 base at J, with 14 bases in the middle. This CDR3 reads CASSTTGGRNTGELFF. The CDR3 DNA reads TGTGCCAGCAGTACAACCGGGGGGCGGAACACCGGGGAGCTGTTTTTT.

In this sample, this clonotype turned up a few times. The chain joins TRBV12-3 or TRBV12-4 to TRBJ1-2; D perhaps matches TRBD1 (5 bases). There are 14 residues in the CDR3. The V gene lost 11 bases and the J gene lost 0 bases, with 16 bases spanning the gap. The CDR3 DNA follows: TGTGCCTCTGTCCGGGGACTAGCTAACTATGGCTACACCTTC. Amino acid sequence: CASVRGLANYGYTF.

The chain couples TRBV12-3 or TRBV12-4 to TRBJ1-2; D uncertain. The CDR3 sequence is 12 residues long. Between the trimmed V and J ends, which lost 3 bases and 6 bases, there was a span of 8 bases. The CDR3 here is CASSFLADGYTF. CDR3 coding DNA: TGTGCCAGCAGTTTTCTGGCAGATGGCTACACCTTC.